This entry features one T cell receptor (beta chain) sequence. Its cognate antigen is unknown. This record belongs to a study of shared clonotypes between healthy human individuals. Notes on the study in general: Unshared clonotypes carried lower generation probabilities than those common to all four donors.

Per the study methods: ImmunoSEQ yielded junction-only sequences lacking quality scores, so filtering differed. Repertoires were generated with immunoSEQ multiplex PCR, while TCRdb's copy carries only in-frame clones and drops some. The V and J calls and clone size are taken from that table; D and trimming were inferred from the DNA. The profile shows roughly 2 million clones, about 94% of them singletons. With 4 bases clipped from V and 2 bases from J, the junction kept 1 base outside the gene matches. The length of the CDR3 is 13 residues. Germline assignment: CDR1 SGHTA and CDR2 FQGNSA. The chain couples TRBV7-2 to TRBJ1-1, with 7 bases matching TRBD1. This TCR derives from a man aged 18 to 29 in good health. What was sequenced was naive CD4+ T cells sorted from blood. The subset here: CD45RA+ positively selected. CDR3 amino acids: CASSWDRNTEAFF. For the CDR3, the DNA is TGTGCCAGCAGCTGGGACAGAAACACTGAAGCTTTCTTT.